This TCR beta chain was documented in a study of beta chain features in type 1 diabetes. All of the isolated RNA was reverse transcribed, so expressed TCRB transcripts were sequenced. Clones were sequenced by immunoSEQ multiplex PCR, and TCRdb holds only the in-frame ones, with some missing. Here the sample spans 310,000 or so clones, 6.5% to 10% being singletons. Study-wide points: It was not settled here whether HLA type affects TCRB rearrangement.

This clone turned up a few times. No antigen is known for it. CDR3 size: 14 residues. CDR1 is SGHAT, CDR2 FQNNGV, per germline. After removal of 3 bases from V and 3 bases from J, the junction contained 2 bases not matched to a gene. The rearrangement joins TRBV11-2 to TRBJ2-7; 10 bases are shared with TRBD2. This TCR derives from a woman younger than 35 in good health. Sequencing input: central memory CD4+ T cells from blood. The CDR3 DNA reads TGTGCCAGCAGCTTCGGACTAGCGGTCTACGAGCAGTACTTC. This encodes CASSFGLAVYEQYF. Based on the CDR3 plus reference TRBV11-2 and TRBJ2-7, the full variable domain is EAGVAQSPRYKIIEKRQSVAFWCNPISGHATLYWYQQILGQGPKLLIQFQNNGVVDDSQLPKDRFSAERLKGVDSTLKIQPAKLEDSAVYLCASSFGLAVYEQYFGPGTRLTVT.